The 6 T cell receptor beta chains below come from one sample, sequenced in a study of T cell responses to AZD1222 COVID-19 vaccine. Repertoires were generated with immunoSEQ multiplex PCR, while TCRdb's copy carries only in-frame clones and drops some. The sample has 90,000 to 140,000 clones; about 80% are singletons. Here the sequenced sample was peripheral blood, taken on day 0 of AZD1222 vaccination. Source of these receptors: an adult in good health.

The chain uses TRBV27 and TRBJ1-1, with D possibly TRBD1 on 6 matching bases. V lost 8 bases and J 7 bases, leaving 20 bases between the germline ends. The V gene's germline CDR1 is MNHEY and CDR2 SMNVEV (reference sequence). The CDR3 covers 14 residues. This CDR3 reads CASRGGAPFFEAFF. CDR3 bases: TGTGCCAGCCGCGGGGGGGCCCCTTTCTTTGAAGCTTTCTTT.

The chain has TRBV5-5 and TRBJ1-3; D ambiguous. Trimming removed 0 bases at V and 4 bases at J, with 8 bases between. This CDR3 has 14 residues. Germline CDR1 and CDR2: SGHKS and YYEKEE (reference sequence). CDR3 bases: TGTGCCAGCAGCTTGGGTCCAGAAGGAAACACCATATATTTT. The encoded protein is CASSLGPEGNTIYF.

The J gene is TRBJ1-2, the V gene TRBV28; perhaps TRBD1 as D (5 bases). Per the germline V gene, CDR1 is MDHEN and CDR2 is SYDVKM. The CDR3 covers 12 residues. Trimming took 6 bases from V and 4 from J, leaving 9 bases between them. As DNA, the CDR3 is TGTGCCAGCAGGCCGGGGGGCTATGGCTACACCTTC. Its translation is CASRPGGYGYTF.

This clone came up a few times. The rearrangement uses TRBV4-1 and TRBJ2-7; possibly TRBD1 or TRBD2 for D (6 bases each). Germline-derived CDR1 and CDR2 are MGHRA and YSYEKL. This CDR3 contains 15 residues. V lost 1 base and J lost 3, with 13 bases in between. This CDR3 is CASSQVLRGGYEQYF. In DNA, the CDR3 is TGCGCCAGCAGCCAAGTACTCAGGGGAGGCTACGAGCAGTACTTC.

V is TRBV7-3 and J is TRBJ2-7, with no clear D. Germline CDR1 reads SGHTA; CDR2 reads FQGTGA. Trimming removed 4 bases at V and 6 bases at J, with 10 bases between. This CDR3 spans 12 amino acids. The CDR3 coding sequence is TGTGCCAGCAGCTCCGTTACCGCCGAGCAGTACTTC. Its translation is CASSSVTAEQYF.

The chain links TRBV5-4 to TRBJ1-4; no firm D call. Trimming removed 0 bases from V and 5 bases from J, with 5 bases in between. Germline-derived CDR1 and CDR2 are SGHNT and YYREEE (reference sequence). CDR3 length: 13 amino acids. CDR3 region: CASSLGQNEKLFF. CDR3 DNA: TGTGCCAGCAGCTTGGGCCAGAATGAAAAACTGTTTTTT.